This TCR beta chain appears in the sequencing data of a study of identical twins (dated by TCRdb to between 2015 and 2016). Turning to the overall study: TCR alpha and beta repertoires from monozygotic twins, unrelated adults of various ages and cord blood were deep-sequenced to test whether fetal clonotypes persist. To rule out contamination, the twin experiments were replicated at different times with different library preparation protocols. The study at large found these results: Fewer insertions were carried by abundant cord blood beta clonotypes, a similar but weaker trend appeared in young adult naive repertoires, and no such trend appeared in memory repertoires. Recombination models systematically underestimated out-of-frame TCR alpha sharing in monozygotic twins but agreed with sharing between unrelated individuals. A weaker excess of twin sharing was found in beta out-of-frame sequences because the signal-to-noise ratio was lowered by fewer shared sequences. Invariant T cells such as MAIT and iNKT could partly confound zero-insertion analyses, though diverse VJ usage argued against this for most clonotypes. Conclusions relied on cross-sectional statistical analysis, since the same donors could not be followed over many years. Compared with coincidental sharing between unrelated individuals, an excess of low generation-probability sequences was observed among out-of-frame TCR alpha sequences shared between twins.

Every donor in the study was a healthy Caucasian. The twin cohort consisted of three pairs of female monozygotic twins, all aged roughly 18 to 29 years. Peripheral blood mononuclear cells were used as the source from which RNA for TCR libraries was isolated. This clonotype was recorded at least ten times. It lacks a known antigen. There are no base qualities to consult, and no much larger clone falls within one base. Library preparation used 5' RACE. The run used an Illumina HiSeq 2000. Template switching added a universal primer binding site, and the final cDNA carried a unique molecular identifier that allowed TCR cDNA molecules to be counted accurately. First-strand cDNA for TCR alpha and beta chains was synthesized from specific primers in the conserved constant-segment region. Each cDNA library was double barcoded, with a SMART-Mk sample barcode plus Illumina barcodes, to control for contamination. Two successive PCR steps introduced TruSeq adapter sequences along with Illumina sample barcodes. Sequencing of the TCR alpha and beta cDNA libraries was done on the Illumina HiSeq platform using custom primers. The study's own analysis went as follows. MiGEC processed the raw reads to extract unique molecular identifiers, while MiXCR was used to determine the CDR3 positions. Recombination models were inferred per individual with the repgenHMM and IGoR tools using an EM algorithm. Shared clonotype analysis was performed with the tcR package in R, normalizing sharing by the product of cloneset sizes. To study raw recombination without the effects of thymic and clonal selection, out-of-frame nonproductive sequences were analyzed. The public reads were quality trimmed at Q25 with fastp and then assembled into clones with MiXCR by TCRdb, keeping productive beta chains. Every entry covers one CDR3 protein and lists the most common genes and DNA from its rows. Here the V and J calls rest on TCRdb's processing, not on the authors' analysis. This sample holds around 650,000 distinct CDR3 sequences; less than 9% were observed only once. About 1.6% of the sample belongs to the ten largest clones.

Ends trimmed: V by 10 bases, J by 9 bases; bases unmatched to a gene: 9. CDR1 and CDR2, per the germline V gene, are ENHRY and SYGVKD. From the cysteine through the phenylalanine, the CDR3 covers 14 amino acids. The DNA shown is the 42-base CDR3, in frame from base 1. The data also belong to a second study, concerning yellow fever vaccine responses in identical twins. From the second report: According to the authors, in identical twins the way T cells responded to vaccination appeared partly convergent and partly personalized. The study precisely tracked vaccine-responding T cell clones in identical twins.

The sequenced material came from PBMCs. This sequence was found in a woman aged 18 to 35 in good health. The chain was built from TRBV10-3 and TRBJ2-1, and 13 bases in between align with TRBD2. The DNA reads TGTGCCAGCCGACTAGCGGGAGGTTTGGGTGAGCAGTTCTTC. Its protein reads: CASRLAGGLGEQFF.